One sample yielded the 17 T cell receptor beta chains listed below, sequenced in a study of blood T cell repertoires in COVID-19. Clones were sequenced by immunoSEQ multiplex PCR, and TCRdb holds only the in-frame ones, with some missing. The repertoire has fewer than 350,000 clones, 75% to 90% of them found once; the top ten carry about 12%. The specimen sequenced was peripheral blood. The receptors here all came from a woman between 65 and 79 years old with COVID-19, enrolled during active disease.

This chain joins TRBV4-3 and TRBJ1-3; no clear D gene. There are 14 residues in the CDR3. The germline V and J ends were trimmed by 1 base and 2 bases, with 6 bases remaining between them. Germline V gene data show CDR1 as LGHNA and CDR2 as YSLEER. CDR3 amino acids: CASSQGGTGNTIYF. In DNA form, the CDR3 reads TGCGCCAGCAGCCAAGGAGGGACTGGAAACACCATATATTTT.

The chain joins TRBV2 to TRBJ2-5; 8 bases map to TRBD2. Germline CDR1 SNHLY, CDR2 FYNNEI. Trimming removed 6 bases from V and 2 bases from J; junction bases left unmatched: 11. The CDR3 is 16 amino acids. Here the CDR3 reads CASRAGTRGGQETQYF. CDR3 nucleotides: TGTGCCAGCAGAGCCGGGACTAGGGGGGGGCAAGAGACCCAGTACTTC. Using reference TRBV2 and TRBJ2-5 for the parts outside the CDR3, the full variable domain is EPEVTQTPSHQVTQMGQEVILRCVPISNHLYFYWYRQILGQKVEFLVSFYNNEISEKSEIFDDQFSVERPDGSNFTLKIRSTKLEDSAMYFCASRAGTRGGQETQYFGPGTRLLVL.

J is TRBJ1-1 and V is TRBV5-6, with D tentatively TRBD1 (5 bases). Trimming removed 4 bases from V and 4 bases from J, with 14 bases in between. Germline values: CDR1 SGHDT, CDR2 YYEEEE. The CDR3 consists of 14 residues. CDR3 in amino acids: CASSPPGGVTEAFF. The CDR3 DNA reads TGTGCCAGCAGCCCCCCGGGGGGGGTCACTGAAGCTTTCTTT.

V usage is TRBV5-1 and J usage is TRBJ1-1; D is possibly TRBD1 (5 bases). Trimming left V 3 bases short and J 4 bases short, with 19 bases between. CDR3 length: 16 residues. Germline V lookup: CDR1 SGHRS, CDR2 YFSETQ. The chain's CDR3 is CASSSADSFLGTEAFF. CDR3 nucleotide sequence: TGCGCCAGCAGCTCAGCAGACAGTTTCTTGGGCACTGAAGCTTTCTTT.

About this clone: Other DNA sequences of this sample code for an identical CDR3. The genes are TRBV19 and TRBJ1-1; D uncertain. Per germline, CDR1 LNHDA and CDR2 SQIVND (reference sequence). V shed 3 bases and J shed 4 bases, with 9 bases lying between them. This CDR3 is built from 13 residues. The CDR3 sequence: CASSIRGGTEAFF. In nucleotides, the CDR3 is TGTGCCAGTAGTATTCGGGGTGGCACTGAAGCTTTCTTT.

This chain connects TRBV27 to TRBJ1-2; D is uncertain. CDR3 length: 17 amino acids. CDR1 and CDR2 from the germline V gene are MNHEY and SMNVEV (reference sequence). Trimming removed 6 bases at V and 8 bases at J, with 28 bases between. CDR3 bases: TGTGCCAGCAGCTCTTCCCCGAGCAGACTCCTGGGTGCGGGCTACACCTTC. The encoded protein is CASSSSPSRLLGAGYTF.

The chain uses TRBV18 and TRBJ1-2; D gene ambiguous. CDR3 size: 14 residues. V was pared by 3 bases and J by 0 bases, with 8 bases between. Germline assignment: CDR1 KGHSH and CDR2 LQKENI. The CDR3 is CASSPSRSNYGYTF. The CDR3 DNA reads TGTGCCAGCTCACCCTCCAGGTCTAACTATGGCTACACCTTC.

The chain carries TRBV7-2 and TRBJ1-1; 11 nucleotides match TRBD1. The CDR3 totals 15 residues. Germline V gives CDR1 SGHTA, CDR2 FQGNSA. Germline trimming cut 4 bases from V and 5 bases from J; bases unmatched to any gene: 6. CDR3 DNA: TGTGCCAGCAGCTCCGGACAGGGGGCATGGACTGAAGCTTTCTTT. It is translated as CASSSGQGAWTEAFF.

The CDR3 nucleotides are TGTGCCAGCAGCCCCATAACAGGTCCTAACACTGAAGCTTTCTTT. It codes for CASSPITGPNTEAFF. The chain has TRBV5-6 and TRBJ1-1; a possible D gene is TRBD1 (5 bases). There are 15 residues in the CDR3. Germline V lookup: CDR1 SGHDT, CDR2 YYEEEE. Trimming shortened V by 4 bases and J by 2 bases, and 15 bases separated the two germline ends.

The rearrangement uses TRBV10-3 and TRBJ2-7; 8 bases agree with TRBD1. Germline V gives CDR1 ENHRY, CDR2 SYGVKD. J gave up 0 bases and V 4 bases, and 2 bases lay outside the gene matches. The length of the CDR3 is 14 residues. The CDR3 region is CAISAGQASYEQYF. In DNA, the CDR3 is TGTGCCATCAGTGCGGGACAGGCCTCCTACGAGCAGTACTTC.

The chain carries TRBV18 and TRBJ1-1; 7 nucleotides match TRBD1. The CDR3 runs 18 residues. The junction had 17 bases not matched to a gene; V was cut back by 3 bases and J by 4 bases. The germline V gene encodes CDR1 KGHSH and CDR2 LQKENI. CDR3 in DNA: TGTGCCAGCTCACCTGTTATATACAGGGGAGGAGCTGGCACTGAAGCTTTCTTT. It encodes CASSPVIYRGGAGTEAFF.

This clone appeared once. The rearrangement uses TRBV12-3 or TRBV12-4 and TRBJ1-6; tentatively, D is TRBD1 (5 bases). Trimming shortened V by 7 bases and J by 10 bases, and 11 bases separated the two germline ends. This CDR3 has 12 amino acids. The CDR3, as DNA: TGTGCCAGCACCCTGGGGGGGTCACCCCTCCACTTT. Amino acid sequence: CASTLGGSPLHF.

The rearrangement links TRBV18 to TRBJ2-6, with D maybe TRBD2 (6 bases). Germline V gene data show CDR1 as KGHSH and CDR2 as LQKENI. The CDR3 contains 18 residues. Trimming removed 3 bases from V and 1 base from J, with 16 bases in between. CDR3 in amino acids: CASSPLARGSSGANVLTF. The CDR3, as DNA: TGTGCCAGCTCACCCCTGGCACGGGGGAGTTCTGGGGCCAACGTCCTGACTTTC.

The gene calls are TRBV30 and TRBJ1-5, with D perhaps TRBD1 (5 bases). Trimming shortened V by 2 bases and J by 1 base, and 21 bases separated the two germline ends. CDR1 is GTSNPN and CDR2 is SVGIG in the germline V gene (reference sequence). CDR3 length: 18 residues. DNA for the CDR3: TGTGCCTGGAGTCCGGCGGGGGGAGGAATAGGAAGCAATCAGCCCCAGCATTTT. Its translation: CAWSPAGGGIGSNQPQHF.

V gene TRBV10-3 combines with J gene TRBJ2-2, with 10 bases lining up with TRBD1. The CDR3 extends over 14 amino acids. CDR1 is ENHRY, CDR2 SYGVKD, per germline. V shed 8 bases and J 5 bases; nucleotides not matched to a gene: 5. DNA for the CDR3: TGTGCCATCGGTGGGACAGGGGAAACCGGGGAGCTGTTTTTT. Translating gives CAIGGTGETGELFF.

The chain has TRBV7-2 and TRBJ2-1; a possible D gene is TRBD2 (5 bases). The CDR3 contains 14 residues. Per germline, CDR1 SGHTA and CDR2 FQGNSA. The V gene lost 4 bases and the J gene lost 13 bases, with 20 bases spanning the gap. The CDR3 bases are TGTGCCAGCAGCTATGTCTACGTCCGGGATTCTCAGTTCTTC. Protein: CASSYVYVRDSQFF. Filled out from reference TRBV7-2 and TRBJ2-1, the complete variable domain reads GAGVSQSPSNKVTEKGKDVELRCDPISGHTALYWYRQSLGQGLEFLIYFQGNSAPDKSGLPSDRFSAERTGGSVSTLTIQRTQQEDSAVYLCASSYVYVRDSQFFGPGTRLTVL.

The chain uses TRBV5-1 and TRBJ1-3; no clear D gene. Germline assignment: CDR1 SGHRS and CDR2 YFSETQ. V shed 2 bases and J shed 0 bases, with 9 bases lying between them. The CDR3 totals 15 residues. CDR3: CASSLGGVSGNTIYF. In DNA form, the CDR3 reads TGCGCCAGCAGCTTAGGAGGCGTCTCTGGAAACACCATATATTTT.